This T cell receptor beta chain is drawn from a study of cytomegalovirus exposure and HLA in healthy donors. CDR3 length equals 9 residues. From germline, CDR1 is MNHGY and CDR2 SVAAGI. PCR amplification relied on 60 Vbeta primers (plus 13 Jbeta primers). Libraries were prepared by immunoSEQ multiplex PCR; TCRdb keeps only in-frame clonotypes and omits some of them. The sample yields more than 200,000 clones, roughly 87% seen once. V and J are TRBV6-9 and TRBJ2-7, with 8 positions matching TRBD1. The sequence came from a man between 35 and 55 years old in good health and CMV-seropositive. Sequenced input: PBMCs. CDR3 amino acids: CASEDRASV. For the CDR3, the DNA is TGTGCCAGCGAGGACAGGGCCTCCGTC.